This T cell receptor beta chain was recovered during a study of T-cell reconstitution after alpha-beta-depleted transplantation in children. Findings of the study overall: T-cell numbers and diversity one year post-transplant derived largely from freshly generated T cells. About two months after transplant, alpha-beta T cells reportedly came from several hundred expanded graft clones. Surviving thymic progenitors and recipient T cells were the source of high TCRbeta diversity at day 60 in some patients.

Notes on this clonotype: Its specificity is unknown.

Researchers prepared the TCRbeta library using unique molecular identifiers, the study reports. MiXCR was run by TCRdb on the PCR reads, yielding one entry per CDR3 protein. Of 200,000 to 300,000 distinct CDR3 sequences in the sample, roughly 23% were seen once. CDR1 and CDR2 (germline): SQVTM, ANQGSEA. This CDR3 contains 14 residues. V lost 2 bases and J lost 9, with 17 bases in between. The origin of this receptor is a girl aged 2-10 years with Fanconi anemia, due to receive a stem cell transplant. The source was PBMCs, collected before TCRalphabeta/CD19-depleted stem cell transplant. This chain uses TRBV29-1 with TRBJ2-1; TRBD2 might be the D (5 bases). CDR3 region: CSVETALHRGEQFF. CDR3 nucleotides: TGCAGCGTTGAAACGGCCCTCCATCGGGGTGAGCAGTTCTTC.